This T cell receptor beta chain emerged from a study of blood T cell repertoires in COVID-19. This clone has more than one count but fewer than ten. Produced via immunoSEQ multiplex PCR; TCRdb's table is partial and in-frame only. The data hold tens of thousands of clones, with about four fifths observed a single time. The CDR3 runs 13 residues. Trimming left V 0 bases short and J 5 bases short, with 6 bases between. Germline V lookup: CDR1 SGHKS, CDR2 YYEKEE (reference sequence). Specimen: peripheral blood. The V call is TRBV5-5, the J call TRBJ1-5; no definite D call. This receptor was obtained from a woman in her 70s with acute or convalescent COVID-19. The CDR3 DNA reads TGTGCCAGCAGCTTGGCTGCAGATCAGCCCCAGCATTTT. The encoded protein is CASSLAADQPQHF.